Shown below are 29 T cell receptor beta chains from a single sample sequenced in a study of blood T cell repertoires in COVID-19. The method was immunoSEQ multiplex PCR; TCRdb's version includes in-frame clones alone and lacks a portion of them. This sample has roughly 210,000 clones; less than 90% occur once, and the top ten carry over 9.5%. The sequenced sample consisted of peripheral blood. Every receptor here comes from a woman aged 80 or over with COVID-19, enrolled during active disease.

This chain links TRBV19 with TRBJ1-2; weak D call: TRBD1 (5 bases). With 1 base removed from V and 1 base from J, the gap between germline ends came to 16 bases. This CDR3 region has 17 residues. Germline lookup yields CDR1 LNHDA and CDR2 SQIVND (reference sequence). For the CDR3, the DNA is TGTGCCAGTAGTATAGTAGTTGCGGGACCCAATAACTATGGCTACACCTTC. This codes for CASSIVVAGPNNYGYTF.

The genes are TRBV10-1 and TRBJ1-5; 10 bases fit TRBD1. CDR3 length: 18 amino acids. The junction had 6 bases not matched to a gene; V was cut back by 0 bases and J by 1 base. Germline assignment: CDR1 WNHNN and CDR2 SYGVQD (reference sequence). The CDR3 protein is CASSESWDRGSSNQPQHF. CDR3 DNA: TGCGCCAGCAGTGAGTCATGGGACAGGGGCTCCAGCAATCAGCCCCAGCATTTT.

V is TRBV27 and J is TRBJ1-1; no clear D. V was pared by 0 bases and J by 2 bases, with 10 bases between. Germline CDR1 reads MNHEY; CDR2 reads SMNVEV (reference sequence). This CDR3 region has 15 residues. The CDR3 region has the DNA TGTGCCAGCAGTTTATCGTCCTACCTTAACACTGAAGCTTTCTTT. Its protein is CASSLSSYLNTEAFF.

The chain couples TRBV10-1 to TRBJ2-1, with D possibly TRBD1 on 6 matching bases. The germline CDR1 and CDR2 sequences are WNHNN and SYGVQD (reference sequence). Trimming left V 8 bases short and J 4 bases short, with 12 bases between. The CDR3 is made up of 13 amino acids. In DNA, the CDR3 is TGCGCCAGCCAACCGGGACAATACAATGAGCAGTTCTTC. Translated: CASQPGQYNEQFF.

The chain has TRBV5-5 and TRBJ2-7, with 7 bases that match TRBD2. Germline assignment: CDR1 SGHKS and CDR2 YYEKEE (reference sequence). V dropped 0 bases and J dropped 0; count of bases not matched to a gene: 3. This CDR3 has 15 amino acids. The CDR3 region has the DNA TGTGCCAGCAGCTTGGTCGGGGGGAGCTCCTACGAGCAGTACTTC. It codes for CASSLVGGSSYEQYF. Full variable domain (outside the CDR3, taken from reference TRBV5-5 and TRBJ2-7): DAGVTQSPTHLIKTRGQQVTLRCSPISGHKSVSWYQQVLGQGPQFIFQYYEKEERGRGNFPDRFSARQFPNYSSELNVNALLLGDSALYLCASSLVGGSSYEQYFGPGTRLTVT.

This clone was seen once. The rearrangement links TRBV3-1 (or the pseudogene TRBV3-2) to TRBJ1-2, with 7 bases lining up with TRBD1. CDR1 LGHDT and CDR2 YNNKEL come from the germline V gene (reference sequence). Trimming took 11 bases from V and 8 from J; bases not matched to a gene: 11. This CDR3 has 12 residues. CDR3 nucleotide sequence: TGTGCCCGAGGGGGCAGGGAGGAGGGCTACACCTTC. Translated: CARGGREEGYTF.

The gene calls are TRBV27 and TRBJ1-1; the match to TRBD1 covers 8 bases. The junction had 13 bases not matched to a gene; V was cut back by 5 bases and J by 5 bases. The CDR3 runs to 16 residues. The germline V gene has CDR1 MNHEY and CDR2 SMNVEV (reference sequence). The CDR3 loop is CASSTYRGSEQTEAFF. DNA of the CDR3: TGTGCCAGCAGTACTTACAGGGGGAGTGAACAAACTGAAGCTTTCTTT.

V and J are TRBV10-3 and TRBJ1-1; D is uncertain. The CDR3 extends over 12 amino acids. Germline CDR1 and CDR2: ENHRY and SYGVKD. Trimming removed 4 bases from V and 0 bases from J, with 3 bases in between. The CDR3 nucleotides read TGTGCCATCAGTGGGCTGAACACTGAAGCTTTCTTT. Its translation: CAISGLNTEAFF.

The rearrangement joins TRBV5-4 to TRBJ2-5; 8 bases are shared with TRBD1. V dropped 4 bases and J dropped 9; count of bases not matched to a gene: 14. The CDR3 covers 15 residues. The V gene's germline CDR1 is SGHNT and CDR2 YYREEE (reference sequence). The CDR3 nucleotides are TGTGCCAGCAGCCCGGGACAGGCGCTCCCCCCGTCCCAGTACTTC. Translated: CASSPGQALPPSQYF.

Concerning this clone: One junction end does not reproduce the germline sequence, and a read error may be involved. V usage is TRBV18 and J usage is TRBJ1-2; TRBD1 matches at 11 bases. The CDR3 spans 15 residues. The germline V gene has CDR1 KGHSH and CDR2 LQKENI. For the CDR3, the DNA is TGTGCCAGCTCACCTGGACAGGGGGCGCAGTTTGGCCACACCTTC. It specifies CASSPGQGAQFGHTF.

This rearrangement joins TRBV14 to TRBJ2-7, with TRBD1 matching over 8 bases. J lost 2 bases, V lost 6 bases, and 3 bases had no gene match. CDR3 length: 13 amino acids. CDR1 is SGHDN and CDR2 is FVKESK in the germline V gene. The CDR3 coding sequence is TGTGCCAGCAGAACAGGGGGGACCTACGAGCAGTACTTC. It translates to CASRTGGTYEQYF. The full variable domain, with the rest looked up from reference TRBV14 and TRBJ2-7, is EAGVTQFPSHSVIEKGQTVTLRCDPISGHDNLYWYRRVMGKEIKFLLHFVKESKQDESGMPNNRFLAERTGGTYSTLKVQPAELEDSGVYFCASRTGGTYEQYFGPGTRLTVT.

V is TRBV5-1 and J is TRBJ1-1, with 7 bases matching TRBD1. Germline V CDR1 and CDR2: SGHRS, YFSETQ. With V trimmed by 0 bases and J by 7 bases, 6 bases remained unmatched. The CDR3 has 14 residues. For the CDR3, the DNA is TGCGCCAGCAGCTTGGAAGGGGGCGGCCATGAAGCTTTCTTT. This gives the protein CASSLEGGGHEAFF.

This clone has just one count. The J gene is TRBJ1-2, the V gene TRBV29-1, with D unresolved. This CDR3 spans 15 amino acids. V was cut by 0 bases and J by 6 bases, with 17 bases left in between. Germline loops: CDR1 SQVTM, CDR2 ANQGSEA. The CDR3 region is CSVEEIVAGGNGYTF. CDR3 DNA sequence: TGCAGCGTTGAAGAGATCGTGGCCGGAGGGAATGGCTACACCTTC.

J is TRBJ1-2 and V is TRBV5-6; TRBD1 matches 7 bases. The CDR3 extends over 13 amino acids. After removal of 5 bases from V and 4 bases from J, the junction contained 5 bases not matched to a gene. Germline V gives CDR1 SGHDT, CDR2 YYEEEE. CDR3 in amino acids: CASSPDRVYGYTF. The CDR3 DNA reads TGTGCCAGCAGTCCTGACAGGGTCTATGGCTACACCTTC.

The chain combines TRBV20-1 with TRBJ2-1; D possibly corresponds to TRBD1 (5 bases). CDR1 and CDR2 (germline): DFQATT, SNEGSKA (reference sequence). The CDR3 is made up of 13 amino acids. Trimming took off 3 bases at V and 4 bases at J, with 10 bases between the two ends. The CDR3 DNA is TGCAGTGCTAGTTCAGGGAATTACAATGAGCAGTTCTTC. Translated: CSASSGNYNEQFF.

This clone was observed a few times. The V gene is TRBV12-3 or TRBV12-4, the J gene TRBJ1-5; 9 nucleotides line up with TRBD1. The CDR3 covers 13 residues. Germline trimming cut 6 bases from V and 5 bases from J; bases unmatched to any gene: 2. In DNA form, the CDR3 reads TGTGCCAGCAGACGGGACAGGGATCAGCCCCAGCATTTT. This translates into CASRRDRDQPQHF.

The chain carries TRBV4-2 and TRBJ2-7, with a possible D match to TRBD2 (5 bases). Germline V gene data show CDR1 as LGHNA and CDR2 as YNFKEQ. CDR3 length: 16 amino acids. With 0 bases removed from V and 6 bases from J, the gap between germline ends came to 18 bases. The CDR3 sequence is CASSQDPDSSYREQYF. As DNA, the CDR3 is TGTGCCAGCAGCCAAGACCCTGATTCTAGCTATCGCGAGCAGTACTTC.

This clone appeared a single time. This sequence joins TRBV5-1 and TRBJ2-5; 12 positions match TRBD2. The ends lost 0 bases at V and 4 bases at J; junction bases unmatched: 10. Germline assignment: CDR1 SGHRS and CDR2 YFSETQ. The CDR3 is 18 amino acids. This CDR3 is CASSLGTLAGGRGETQYF. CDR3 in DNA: TGCGCCAGCAGCTTGGGGACCCTAGCGGGGGGGCGTGGAGAGACCCAGTACTTC.

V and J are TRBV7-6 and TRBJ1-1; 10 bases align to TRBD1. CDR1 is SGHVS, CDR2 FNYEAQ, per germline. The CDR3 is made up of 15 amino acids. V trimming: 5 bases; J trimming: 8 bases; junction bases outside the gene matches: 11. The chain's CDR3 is CASSPQTGGGTEAFF. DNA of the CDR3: TGTGCCAGCAGCCCCCAGACAGGGGGCGGGACGGAAGCTTTCTTT.

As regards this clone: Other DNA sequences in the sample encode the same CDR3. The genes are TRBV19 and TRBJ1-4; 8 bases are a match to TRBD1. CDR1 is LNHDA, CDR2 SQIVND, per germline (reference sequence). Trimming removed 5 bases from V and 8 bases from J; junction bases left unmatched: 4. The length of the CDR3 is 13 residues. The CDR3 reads CASSGQGGEKLFF. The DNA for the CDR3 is TGTGCCAGTAGTGGACAGGGAGGCGAAAAACTGTTTTTT.

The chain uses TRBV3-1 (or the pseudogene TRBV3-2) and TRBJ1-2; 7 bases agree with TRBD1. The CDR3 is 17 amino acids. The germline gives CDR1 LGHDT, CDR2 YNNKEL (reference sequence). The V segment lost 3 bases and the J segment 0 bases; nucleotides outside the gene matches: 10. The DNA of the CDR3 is TGTGCCAGCAGCCACCTACGGACAGGACCGTCTAACTATGGCTACACCTTC. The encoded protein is CASSHLRTGPSNYGYTF.

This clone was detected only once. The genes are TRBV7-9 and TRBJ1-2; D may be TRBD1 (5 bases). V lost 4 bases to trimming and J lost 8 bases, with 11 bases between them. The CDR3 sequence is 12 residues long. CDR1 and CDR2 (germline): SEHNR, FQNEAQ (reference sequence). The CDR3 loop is CASSSGLHGYTF. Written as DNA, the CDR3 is TGTGCCAGCAGCTCGGGACTGCACGGCTACACCTTC.

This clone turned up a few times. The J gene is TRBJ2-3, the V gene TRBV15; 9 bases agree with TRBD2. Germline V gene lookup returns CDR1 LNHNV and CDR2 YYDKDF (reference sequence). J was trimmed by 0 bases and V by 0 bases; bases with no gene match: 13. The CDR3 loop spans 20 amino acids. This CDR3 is CATSRDENSGGDTSTDTQYF. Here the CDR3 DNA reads TGTGCCACCAGCAGAGATGAAAATAGCGGGGGAGATACTAGCACAGATACGCAGTATTTT.

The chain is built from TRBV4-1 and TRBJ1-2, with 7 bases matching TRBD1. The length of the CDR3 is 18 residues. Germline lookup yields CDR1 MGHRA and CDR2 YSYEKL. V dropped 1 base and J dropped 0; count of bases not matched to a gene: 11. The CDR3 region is CASSQGDSVQKSNYGYTF. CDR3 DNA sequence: TGCGCCAGCAGCCAAGGGGACAGCGTACAGAAGTCTAACTATGGCTACACCTTC.

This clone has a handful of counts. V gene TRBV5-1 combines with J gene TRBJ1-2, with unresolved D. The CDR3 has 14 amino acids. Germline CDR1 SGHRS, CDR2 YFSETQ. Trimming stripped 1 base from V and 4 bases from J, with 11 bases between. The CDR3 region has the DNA TGCGCCAGCAGCTTGCAAGAGGGTAGCTATGGCTACACCTTC. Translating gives CASSLQEGSYGYTF.

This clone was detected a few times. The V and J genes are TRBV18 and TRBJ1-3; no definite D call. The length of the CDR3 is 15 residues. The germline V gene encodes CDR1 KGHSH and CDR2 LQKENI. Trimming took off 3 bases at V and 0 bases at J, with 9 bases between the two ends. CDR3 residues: CASSPGGSSGNTIYF. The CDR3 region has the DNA TGTGCCAGCTCACCTGGTGGGAGCTCTGGAAACACCATATATTTT.

The CDR3 nucleotides are TGTGCCAGCAGCTCTCCTCGGACAGGGAGAACCTATGGCTACACCTTC. Residues: CASSSPRTGRTYGYTF. The chain combines TRBV3-1 (or the pseudogene TRBV3-2) with TRBJ1-2; 8 bases agree with TRBD1. The germline V gene has CDR1 LGHDT and CDR2 YNNKEL (reference sequence). The CDR3 extends over 16 amino acids. J gave up 4 bases and V 5 bases, and 12 bases lay outside the gene matches.

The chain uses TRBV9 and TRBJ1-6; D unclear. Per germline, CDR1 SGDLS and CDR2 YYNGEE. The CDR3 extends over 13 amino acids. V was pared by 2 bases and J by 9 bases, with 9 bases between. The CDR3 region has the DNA TGTGCCAGCAGCGTTACAGAGGGTTCACCCCTCCACTTT. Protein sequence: CASSVTEGSPLHF.

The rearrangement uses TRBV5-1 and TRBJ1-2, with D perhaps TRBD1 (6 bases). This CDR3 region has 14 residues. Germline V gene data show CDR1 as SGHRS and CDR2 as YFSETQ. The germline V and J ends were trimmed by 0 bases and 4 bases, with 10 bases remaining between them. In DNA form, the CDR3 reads TGCGCCAGCAGCTTGGAGGACAGTGTCTATGGCTACACCTTC. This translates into CASSLEDSVYGYTF. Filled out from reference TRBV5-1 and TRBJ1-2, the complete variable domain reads KAGVTQTPRYLIKTRGQQVTLSCSPISGHRSVSWYQQTPGQGLQFLFEYFSETQRNKGNFPGRFSGRQFSNSRSEMNVSTLELGDSALYLCASSLEDSVYGYTFGSGTRLTVV.